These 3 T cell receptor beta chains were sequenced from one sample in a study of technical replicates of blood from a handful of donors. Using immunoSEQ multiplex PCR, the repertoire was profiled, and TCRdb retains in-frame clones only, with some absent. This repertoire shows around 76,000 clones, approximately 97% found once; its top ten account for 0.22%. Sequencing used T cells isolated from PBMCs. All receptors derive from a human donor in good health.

The DNA of the CDR3 is TGTGCCAGCAGCTCCGGACTAGCGGGGGGCCCGAGCACAGATACGCAGTATTTT. Amino acid sequence: CASSSGLAGGPSTDTQYF. V gene TRBV11-3 combines with J gene TRBJ2-3; TRBD2 matches 14 bases. V lost 4 bases and J lost 0; bases outside the gene matches: 6. The CDR3 sequence is 18 residues long. Per the germline V gene, CDR1 is SGHNT and CDR2 is YENEEA.

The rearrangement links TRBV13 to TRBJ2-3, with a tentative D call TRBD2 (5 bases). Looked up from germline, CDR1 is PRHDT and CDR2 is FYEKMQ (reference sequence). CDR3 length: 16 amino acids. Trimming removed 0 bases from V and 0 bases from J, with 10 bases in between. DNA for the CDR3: TGTGCCAGCAGCTTAGGCGGGATAACTAGCACAGATACGCAGTATTTT. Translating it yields CASSLGGITSTDTQYF. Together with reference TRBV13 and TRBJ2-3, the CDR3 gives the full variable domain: AAGVIQSPRHLIKEKRETATLKCYPIPRHDTVYWYQQGPGQDPQFLISFYEKMQSDKGSIPDRFSAQQFSDYHSELNMSSLELGDSALYFCASSLGGITSTDTQYFGPGTRLTVL.

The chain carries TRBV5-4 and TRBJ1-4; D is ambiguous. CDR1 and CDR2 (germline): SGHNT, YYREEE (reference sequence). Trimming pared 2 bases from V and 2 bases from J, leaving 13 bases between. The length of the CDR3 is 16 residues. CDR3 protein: CASSLGGNPTNEKLFF. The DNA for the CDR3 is TGTGCCAGCAGCTTAGGAGGGAACCCGACTAATGAAAAACTGTTTTTT. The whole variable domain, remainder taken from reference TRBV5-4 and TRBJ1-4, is ETGVTQSPTHLIKTRGQQVTLRCSSQSGHNTVSWYQQALGQGPQFIFQYYREEENGRGNFPPRFSGLQFPNYSSELNVNALELDDSALYLCASSLGGNPTNEKLFFGSGTQLSVL.